The 5 T cell receptor beta chains below all came from one sample that was sequenced in a study of T-cell memory formation after mild COVID-19 (TCRdb year 2021). The protocol used for the library was 5' RACE. Data came from an Illumina NovaSeq 6000. The public sequencing data were trimmed at Q25 with fastp and processed into clonotypes with MiXCR by TCRdb, which kept only in-frame beta chains. Every CDR3 protein is listed once, alongside the most common genes and DNA of its rows. Counted in this sample were about 410,000 distinct CDR3 sequences; 18% of them appeared once. The top ten constitute under 25% of the sample. What was sequenced was PBMCs or a T cell subset sorted from them (not recorded which). The receptor set was obtained from a man aged 18-30 years who had mild COVID-19 (a few samples of this study predate the infection). The sample titles of this study are shuffled in the database, so cell type and time point are left out; the donor was told from shared clones.

This clonotype came up many times. A much larger clonotype is one base distant, so this may be a read error. The chain links TRBV6-4 to TRBJ2-3; 13 positions agree with TRBD2. This CDR3 region has 15 residues. V lost 2 bases and J lost 4; bases outside the gene matches: 0. Germline-derived CDR1 and CDR2 are MRHNA and SNTAGT. The CDR3 reads CASSDTSGGADTQYF. In DNA form, the CDR3 reads TGTGCCAGCAGTGACACTAGCGGGGGGGCAGATACGCAGTATTTT.

The chain carries TRBV5-1 and TRBJ2-5; possible D gene TRBD2, 6 bases. The CDR3 runs to 14 residues. Germline V gene data show CDR1 as SGHRS and CDR2 as YFSETQ. V was trimmed by 0 bases and J by 2 bases, leaving 8 bases between them. In DNA form, the CDR3 reads TGCGCCAGCAGCTTGGCGGGGAGGCAAGAGACCCAGTACTTC. This gives the protein CASSLAGRQETQYF.

This clonotype turned up a few times. The CDR3 coding sequence is TGCAGTGCTAAGGGGATGGACATTCAGTACTTC. Protein product: CSAKGMDIQYF. The chain has TRBV20-1 and TRBJ2-4; D perhaps matches TRBD1 (5 bases). From germline, CDR1 is DFQATT and CDR2 SNEGSKA (reference sequence). V was pared by 4 bases and J by 8 bases, with 9 bases between. The CDR3 is made up of 11 amino acids.

V usage is TRBV5-6 and J usage is TRBJ2-5; D is uncertain. V was trimmed by 0 bases and J by 5 bases, leaving 8 bases between them. There are 13 residues in the CDR3. The germline V gene encodes CDR1 SGHDT and CDR2 YYEEEE. The CDR3 protein is CASSLAYLETQYF. As DNA, the CDR3 is TGTGCCAGCAGCTTGGCCTACTTGGAGACCCAGTACTTC.

There are a few counts of this clonotype. This chain joins TRBV5-1 and TRBJ2-5; 9 bases align to TRBD2. CDR1 and CDR2 from the germline V gene are SGHRS and YFSETQ. The junction had 10 bases not matched to a gene; V was cut back by 0 bases and J by 1 base. This CDR3 is built from 18 residues. The CDR3 spells CASSLVGSGGQAQETQYF. Written as DNA, the CDR3 is TGCGCCAGCAGCTTGGTTGGTAGCGGGGGCCAAGCCCAAGAGACCCAGTACTTC. Filled out from reference TRBV5-1 and TRBJ2-5, the complete variable domain reads KAGVTQTPRYLIKTRGQQVTLSCSPISGHRSVSWYQQTPGQGLQFLFEYFSETQRNKGNFPGRFSGRQFSNSRSEMNVSTLELGDSALYLCASSLVGSGGQAQETQYFGPGTRLLVL.